Presented here are 32 T cell receptor beta chains from one specimen sequenced in a study of shared clonotypes between healthy human individuals. The assay was immunoSEQ multiplex PCR, and TCRdb's table has in-frame clones only and misses some. The data contain 150,000 to 200,000 clones, approximately 95% of them seen just once; the ten biggest clones take up 0.067%. The specimen sequenced was naive CD4+ T cells sorted from blood. Subset specified: CD45RA+ positively selected. These receptors were obtained from a young woman in good health.

The chain employs TRBV14 and TRBJ2-7, with D perhaps assigned TRBD1 or TRBD2 (5 bases each). Germline CDR1 is SGHDN and CDR2 is FVKESK. The length of the CDR3 is 16 residues. The V end lost 2 bases, the J end lost 4 bases, and 18 bases lay between the germline ends. The DNA for the CDR3 is TGTGCCAGCAGCCAACTATGGAAGGGACCTATTTACGAGCAGTACTTC. The encoded protein is CASSQLWKGPIYEQYF.

The chain has TRBV28 and TRBJ1-1; 7 positions agree with TRBD1. V lost 5 bases and J lost 5; bases outside the gene matches: 5. CDR1 and CDR2 (germline): MDHEN, SYDVKM. CDR3 length: 13 amino acids. CDR3 DNA: TGTGCCAGCAGTAAGACAGGGAGGACTGAAGCTTTCTTT. Protein: CASSKTGRTEAFF.

V and J are TRBV2 and TRBJ1-4; D is uncertain. Trimming shortened V by 7 bases and J by 12 bases, and 18 bases separated the two germline ends. CDR1 and CDR2 from the germline V gene are SNHLY and FYNNEI. The CDR3 length is 13 residues. The CDR3 reads CASIRQGISELFF. CDR3 in DNA: TGTGCCAGCATCCGACAAGGGATTTCGGAACTGTTTTTT. Full variable domain (remainder filled in from reference TRBV2 and TRBJ1-4): EPEVTQTPSHQVTQMGQEVILRCVPISNHLYFYWYRQILGQKVEFLVSFYNNEISEKSEIFDDQFSVERPDGSNFTLKIRSTKLEDSAMYFCASIRQGISELFFGSGTQLSVL.

The V gene is TRBV27, the J gene TRBJ1-4; D possibly corresponds to TRBD1 (5 bases). CDR1 and CDR2 from the germline V gene are MNHEY and SMNVEV (reference sequence). V was shortened by 6 bases and J by 8 bases, with 19 bases between the two germline ends. This CDR3 contains 15 residues. The CDR3 DNA follows: TGTGCCAGCAGCAGTTCATGGACATTAGACGAAAAACTGTTTTTT. Amino acid sequence: CASSSSWTLDEKLFF.

This sequence joins TRBV5-1 and TRBJ2-1; the D is unclear. Germline CDR1 is SGHRS and CDR2 is YFSETQ. Trimming took 1 base from V and 1 from J, leaving 6 bases between them. This CDR3 is built from 14 residues. This chain's CDR3 is CASSLFLSYNEQFF. In nucleotides, the CDR3 is TGCGCCAGCAGCTTGTTCCTATCCTACAATGAGCAGTTCTTC.

The V gene is TRBV29-1, the J gene TRBJ1-2; D is uncertain. Per the germline V gene, CDR1 is SQVTM and CDR2 is ANQGSEA. V dropped 4 bases and J dropped 3 bases, with 9 bases sitting between them. The CDR3 runs 12 residues. Written as DNA, the CDR3 is TGCAGCGTTGGGCGGAGTTACTATGGCTACACCTTC. It is translated as CSVGRSYYGYTF.

The chain is built from TRBV7-9 and TRBJ2-1; D possibly corresponds to TRBD1 (6 bases). Per the germline V gene, CDR1 is SEHNR and CDR2 is FQNEAQ (reference sequence). Between the trimmed V and J ends, which lost 6 bases and 6 bases, there was a span of 15 bases. CDR3 length: 14 amino acids. CDR3 in DNA: TGTGCCAGCAGAGACCCGGGGACACGCAATGAGCAGTTCTTC. Residues: CASRDPGTRNEQFF.

V gene TRBV27 combines with J gene TRBJ1-4; D not resolved. The CDR3 consists of 13 residues. Germline V lookup: CDR1 MNHEY, CDR2 SMNVEV (reference sequence). V was cut by 4 bases and J by 0 bases, with 3 bases left in between. CDR3 sequence reads: CASSYATNEKLFF. The CDR3 nucleotides are TGTGCCAGCAGTTATGCAACTAATGAAAAACTGTTTTTT.

V gene TRBV19 combines with J gene TRBJ2-7, with D tentatively TRBD1 or TRBD2 (5 bases each). The CDR3 runs to 13 residues. CDR1 and CDR2 from the germline V gene are LNHDA and SQIVND (reference sequence). V lost 7 bases and J 0 bases, leaving 10 bases between the germline ends. CDR3: CASTSTGSYEQYF. The CDR3 nucleotides read TGTGCCAGTACTAGCACAGGCTCCTACGAGCAGTACTTC.

The chain joins TRBV18 to TRBJ2-7; TRBD1 aligns across 10 bases. Germline CDR1 is KGHSH and CDR2 is LQKENI. The CDR3 is 20 residues long. Germline trimming cut 2 bases from V and 2 bases from J; bases unmatched to any gene: 18. This CDR3 is CASSPLSRTGGPDKTYEQYF. For the CDR3, the DNA is TGTGCCAGCTCACCATTATCCCGGACAGGGGGACCGGATAAGACCTACGAGCAGTACTTC.

The CDR3: CASSSSGPYEQYF. In DNA form, the CDR3 reads TGTGCCAGCAGTTCCTCAGGGCCCTACGAGCAGTACTTC. The chain has TRBV28 and TRBJ2-7; a possible D gene is TRBD1 (5 bases). The CDR3 is made up of 13 amino acids. CDR1 MDHEN and CDR2 SYDVKM come from the germline V gene. With 4 bases removed from V and 2 bases from J, the gap between germline ends came to 9 bases.

The gene calls are TRBV5-4 and TRBJ1-1; 9 nucleotides line up with TRBD1. V was pared by 1 base and J by 7 bases, with 5 bases of the junction left unmatched. CDR3 size: 14 residues. CDR1 and CDR2 (germline): SGHNT, YYREEE (reference sequence). CDR3 loop: CASSLTGTGLEAFF. The CDR3 nucleotides are TGTGCCAGCAGCTTGACCGGGACAGGGCTTGAAGCTTTCTTT.

V and J are TRBV5-1 and TRBJ1-2, with D unclear. The CDR3 totals 14 residues. V was pared by 7 bases and J by 7 bases, with 20 bases between. Germline V gene lookup returns CDR1 SGHRS and CDR2 YFSETQ. CDR3 nucleotides: TGCGCCAGCGCCCTCCCACACCCCAGCTCTGGCTACACCTTC. Its protein is CASALPHPSSGYTF.

The rearrangement uses TRBV6-1 and TRBJ2-7, with D possibly matching TRBD1 (5 bases). V was trimmed by 5 bases and J by 2 bases, leaving 16 bases between them. Germline-derived CDR1 and CDR2 are MNHNS and SASEGT. This CDR3 comprises 15 residues. CDR3 protein: CASSKILQDAYEQYF. The CDR3 DNA reads TGTGCCAGCAGTAAAATTCTACAGGATGCCTACGAGCAGTACTTC.

V is TRBV19 and J is TRBJ2-5; possibly TRBD1 for D (5 bases). Germline V gene lookup returns CDR1 LNHDA and CDR2 SQIVND (reference sequence). Trimming took off 3 bases at V and 0 bases at J, with 8 bases between the two ends. The CDR3 runs 14 residues. The CDR3 is CASSMKGYQETQYF. CDR3 DNA: TGTGCCAGTAGTATGAAGGGGTACCAAGAGACCCAGTACTTC.

V and J are TRBV28 and TRBJ1-2; D is undetermined. V lost 4 bases to trimming and J lost 4 bases, with 4 bases between them. The germline CDR1 and CDR2 sequences are MDHEN and SYDVKM. The CDR3 has 11 amino acids. CDR3 sequence (DNA): TGTGCCAGCAGTTCCAGCTATGGCTACACCTTC. It yields the protein CASSSSYGYTF.

This chain connects TRBV5-1 to TRBJ2-7; 7 bases agree with TRBD2. Losses at the gene ends were 7 bases for V and 4 bases for J; bases not matched to a gene: 8. Germline CDR1 reads SGHRS; CDR2 reads YFSETQ. The CDR3 contains 13 residues. CDR3: CASAETSFYEQYF. The CDR3 nucleotides are TGCGCCAGCGCGGAGACTAGCTTTTACGAGCAGTACTTC.

The CDR3 loop reads CASSYFGAAAPGELFF. The CDR3 DNA reads TGTGCCAGCAGTTACTTCGGGGCGGCAGCACCCGGGGAGCTGTTTTTT. V usage is TRBV6-6 and J usage is TRBJ2-2, with D perhaps TRBD1 or TRBD2 (5 bases each). Germline CDR1 is MNHNY and CDR2 is SVGAGI (reference sequence). The CDR3 extends over 16 amino acids. Trimming removed 1 base at V and 6 bases at J, with 15 bases between.

The chain has TRBV27 and TRBJ1-2; TRBD1 agrees at 10 bases. CDR1 is MNHEY, CDR2 SMNVEV, per germline (reference sequence). Germline trimming cut 5 bases from V and 6 bases from J; bases unmatched to any gene: 9. This CDR3 is built from 15 residues. CDR3 loop: CASSRGQGNWNGYTF. The CDR3 coding sequence is TGTGCCAGCAGTCGGGGACAGGGGAACTGGAATGGCTACACCTTC.

The chain is built from TRBV28 and TRBJ1-1; tentative D call: TRBD1 (5 bases). V lost 8 bases and J lost 0, with 7 bases in between. Germline CDR1 and CDR2: MDHEN and SYDVKM. This CDR3 region has 12 residues. CDR3 coding DNA: TGTGCCAGCGGGGGGTTGAACACTGAAGCTTTCTTT. This gives the protein CASGGLNTEAFF.

The rearrangement links TRBV5-1 to TRBJ2-2; D is perhaps TRBD2 (6 bases). V dropped 2 bases and J dropped 4 bases, with 18 bases sitting between them. This CDR3 spans 17 amino acids. Germline assignment: CDR1 SGHRS and CDR2 YFSETQ. The CDR3 bases are TGCGCCAGCAGCTTTGGGCTAGGGACTCCCGGCACCGGGGAGCTGTTTTTT. This encodes CASSFGLGTPGTGELFF.

The chain combines TRBV11-3 with TRBJ2-7, with 12 bases aligning to TRBD2. The trim removed 3 bases at V and 3 bases at J, leaving 9 bases unmatched. This CDR3 is 17 amino acids long. Germline CDR1 and CDR2: SGHNT and YENEEA. The CDR3 reads CASSFRLAGERGYEQYF. The DNA of the CDR3 is TGTGCCAGCAGCTTTCGACTAGCGGGAGAGCGGGGCTACGAGCAGTACTTC.

The gene calls are TRBV5-1 and TRBJ2-2; 7 bases map to TRBD1. CDR1 and CDR2 (germline): SGHRS, YFSETQ. This CDR3 has 15 residues. V gave up 0 bases and J gave up 1 base; unmatched junction bases: 0. CDR3 sequence: CASSLGTGNTGELFF. The CDR3 nucleotides are TGCGCCAGCAGCTTGGGGACAGGGAACACCGGGGAGCTGTTTTTT.

This clone was found once. The gene calls are TRBV6-6 and TRBJ1-2; D gene unclear. CDR1 MNHNY and CDR2 SVGAGI come from the germline V gene (reference sequence). CDR3 length: 15 amino acids. V shed 4 bases and J shed 4 bases, with 16 bases lying between them. CDR3 nucleotides: TGTGCCAGCAGTTCTCGGGCGCTGGGTGGCTATGGCTACACCTTC. Its protein is CASSSRALGGYGYTF.

J is TRBJ1-6 and V is TRBV28, with 9 bases fitting TRBD1. The CDR3 has 14 amino acids. The V gene's germline CDR1 is MDHEN and CDR2 SYDVKM. Losses at the gene ends were 10 bases for V and 7 bases for J; bases not matched to a gene: 8. For the CDR3, the DNA is TGTGCCACACCGGGACAGGGTTTAAATTCACCCCTCCACTTT. This encodes CATPGQGLNSPLHF.

The V gene is TRBV19, the J gene TRBJ1-2; 9 positions agree with TRBD1. Trimming cost V 3 bases and J 3 bases; bases outside gene matches: 8. Germline values: CDR1 LNHDA, CDR2 SQIVND (reference sequence). The CDR3 runs to 16 residues. In DNA, the CDR3 is TGTGCCAGTAGTATTCAGTGGACAGGGGCGCACTATGGCTACACCTTC. It encodes CASSIQWTGAHYGYTF.

This clone occurred a few times. This chain links TRBV7-9 with TRBJ1-1; tentatively, D is TRBD1 (6 bases). This CDR3 spans 13 amino acids. V lost 5 bases and J 4 bases, leaving 11 bases between the germline ends. CDR1 and CDR2 from the germline V gene are SEHNR and FQNEAQ (reference sequence). CDR3 nucleotides: TGTGCCAGCAGCACAGGACAGTTCACTGAAGCTTTCTTT. Translated: CASSTGQFTEAFF.

This sequence joins TRBV4-1 and TRBJ2-1, with TRBD1 matching 7 bases. The V gene's germline CDR1 is MGHRA and CDR2 YSYEKL. Trimming at V came to 1 base and at J to 7 bases, leaving 10 bases not matched to a gene. This CDR3 spans 16 amino acids. The chain's CDR3 is CASSQGFDRARNEQFF. The CDR3 region has the DNA TGCGCCAGCAGCCAAGGGTTTGACAGGGCCAGGAATGAGCAGTTCTTC.

The sample holds one count of this clone. The chain uses TRBV5-1 and TRBJ1-5; D gene uncertain. CDR3 size: 13 residues. CDR1 is SGHRS and CDR2 is YFSETQ in the germline V gene. V lost 0 bases, J lost 8 bases, and 9 bases lay in between. The CDR3 region is CASSLGPEEPQHF. The CDR3 DNA sequence: TGCGCCAGCAGCTTGGGCCCGGAGGAGCCCCAGCATTTT.

The V gene is TRBV7-9, the J gene TRBJ2-7; TRBD1 might be the D (5 bases). This CDR3 region has 14 residues. Trimming cost V 2 bases and J 3 bases, with 11 bases left between them. Per the germline V gene, CDR1 is SEHNR and CDR2 is FQNEAQ (reference sequence). CDR3 DNA: TGTGCCAGCAGCTTATCTCCAGACAGCTACGAGCAGTACTTC. It translates to CASSLSPDSYEQYF.

The chain joins TRBV9 to TRBJ2-7; possibly TRBD1 for D (6 bases). Germline assignment: CDR1 SGDLS and CDR2 YYNGEE. The CDR3 loop spans 14 amino acids. V was shortened by 0 bases and J by 6 bases, with 13 bases between the two germline ends. The CDR3 reads CASSVGEQGGEQYF. The CDR3 DNA reads as TGTGCCAGCAGCGTAGGGGAACAGGGCGGCGAGCAGTACTTC.

Only one count was recorded for this clone. CDR3 nucleotides: TGTGCCTGGACCAGGGGGCCGGGAGAGCAGTACTTC. It codes for CAWTRGPGEQYF. The rearrangement uses TRBV30 and TRBJ2-7, with 8 bases matching TRBD1. CDR3 length: 12 residues. V dropped 4 bases and J dropped 7; count of bases not matched to a gene: 6. The V gene's germline CDR1 is GTSNPN and CDR2 SVGIG (reference sequence).